Below, 27 T cell receptor beta chains from the same sample are listed, as sequenced in a study of blood T cells in healthy people across ages. Together with a sample-barcoded 5' primer, a J-beta primer mix was included in a second PCR lasting roughly 6 to 12 cycles. TCRdb processed the 5' RACE reads anew with MiXCR; each CDR3 protein has one entry. The repertoire holds around 940,000 distinct CDR3 sequences, with roughly half as singletons. The specimen was blood. These receptors all come from a woman aged 60-75 years in good health.

This clonotype turned up a few times. This chain joins TRBV25-1 and TRBJ2-7; weak D call: TRBD1 (5 bases). Germline assignment: CDR1 MGHDK and CDR2 SYGVNS. This CDR3 comprises 20 residues. Trimming shortened V by 3 bases and J by 1 base, and 28 bases separated the two germline ends. The CDR3 is CASSEGIGAFHLPTSYEQYF. Written as DNA, the CDR3 is TGTGCCAGCAGTGAGGGGATAGGGGCGTTCCACCTACCTACTTCCTACGAGCAGTACTTC.

The CDR3 reads CASSLDPGLPNEQFF. The CDR3 nucleotides read TGTGCCAGCAGCTTAGACCCGGGACTACCCAATGAGCAGTTCTTC. The chain is built from TRBV7-2 and TRBJ2-1; 7 positions agree with TRBD2. V dropped 1 base and J dropped 6; count of bases not matched to a gene: 6. Germline V gene data show CDR1 as SGHTA and CDR2 as FQGNSA. This CDR3 comprises 15 residues.

The chain couples TRBV29-1 to TRBJ2-7; TRBD1 is a possible D gene (6 bases). Germline V gene sequence: CDR1 SQVTM, CDR2 ANQGSEA. This CDR3 spans 13 amino acids. V gave up 5 bases and J gave up 2 bases, with 13 bases separating them. In nucleotides, the CDR3 is TGCAGCGTTTCAACAGGGAATCCCTACGAGCAGTACTTC. Translating gives CSVSTGNPYEQYF.

This clonotype showed up just a few times. V usage is TRBV7-2 and J usage is TRBJ2-5, with D tentatively TRBD2 (6 bases). This CDR3 is built from 14 residues. Trimming removed 5 bases at V and 11 bases at J, with 21 bases between. The germline gives CDR1 SGHTA, CDR2 FQGNSA. The CDR3 region has the DNA TGTGCCAGCAGCATTTCGGCGCGCCCGGGGGTGCAGTACTTC. It specifies CASSISARPGVQYF.

This chain connects TRBV5-1 to TRBJ2-3, with D possibly called TRBD1 or TRBD2 (5 bases each). The CDR3 extends over 14 amino acids. V was clipped by 4 bases and J by 0 bases, with 9 bases between them. Germline V gene lookup returns CDR1 SGHRS and CDR2 YFSETQ. The CDR3 reads CASSRDGSTDTQYF. As DNA, the CDR3 is TGCGCCAGCAGCCGGGACGGGAGCACAGATACGCAGTATTTT. Complete variable domain (other parts from reference TRBV5-1 and TRBJ2-3): KAGVTQTPRYLIKTRGQQVTLSCSPISGHRSVSWYQQTPGQGLQFLFEYFSETQRNKGNFPGRFSGRQFSNSRSEMNVSTLELGDSALYLCASSRDGSTDTQYFGPGTRLTVL.

Comment on this clonotype: A much larger clone sits a single nucleotide away, making a read error possible. J is TRBJ2-3 and V is TRBV4-2; 8 bases fit TRBD2. This CDR3 is built from 17 residues. Germline V CDR1 and CDR2: LGHNA, YNFKEQ. V was pared by 0 bases and J by 4 bases, with 9 bases of the junction left unmatched. The CDR3 sequence is CASSQDPSSGSADTQYF. The CDR3 DNA reads as TGTGCCAGCAGCCAAGATCCCTCTAGCGGGTCTGCAGATACGCAGTATTTT.

The rearrangement joins TRBV6-4 to TRBJ2-1; 9 bases are shared with TRBD2. Germline values: CDR1 MRHNA, CDR2 SNTAGT. CDR3 length: 15 amino acids. The trim removed 2 bases at V and 4 bases at J, leaving 3 bases unmatched. Here the CDR3 DNA reads TGTGCCAGCAGTGACGATAGCGGGAGATACAATGAGCAGTTCTTC. As protein: CASSDDSGRYNEQFF.

CDR3 sequence (DNA): TGTGCCAGCAGGGGGGACACCTACGAGCAGTACTTC. This gives the protein CASRGDTYEQYF. This chain links TRBV12-3 or TRBV12-4 with TRBJ2-7, with D perhaps TRBD1 (6 bases). Trimming removed 6 bases from V and 2 bases from J, with 8 bases in between. This CDR3 comprises 12 residues.

V gene TRBV10-3 combines with J gene TRBJ2-7; D is unclear. Trimming shortened V by 11 bases and J by 4 bases, and 15 bases separated the two germline ends. The CDR3 is 12 residues long. Germline lookup yields CDR1 ENHRY and CDR2 SYGVKD. CDR3 amino acids: CAGSSTEYEQYF. As DNA, the CDR3 is TGTGCCGGCAGTTCTACAGAATACGAGCAGTACTTC.

A few counts support this clonotype. This sequence joins TRBV27 and TRBJ1-5; tentative D call: TRBD1 (6 bases). The CDR3 spans 14 residues. The V gene's germline CDR1 is MNHEY and CDR2 SMNVEV (reference sequence). Trimming left V 3 bases short and J 4 bases short, with 10 bases between. For the CDR3, the DNA is TGTGCCAGCAGTTTGCAGAGGGGGAATCAGCCCCAGCATTTT. It encodes CASSLQRGNQPQHF.

The sample holds a few counts of this clonotype. The chain employs TRBV20-1 and TRBJ2-7, with TRBD2 identical over 12 bases. The DNA end is a closer match to TRBJ2-5, so the J assignment may be wrong. The CDR3 consists of 14 residues. CDR1 DFQATT and CDR2 SNEGSKA come from the germline V gene (reference sequence). CDR3 DNA: TGCAGTGCTCCCGGACTAGCGGGGACAGGGACCCAGTACTTC. Translated: CSAPGLAGTGTQYF.

The rearrangement uses TRBV28 and TRBJ2-5; TRBD1 might be the D (6 bases). Germline assignment: CDR1 MDHEN and CDR2 SYDVKM. V was cut by 6 bases and J by 5 bases, with 16 bases left in between. CDR3 size: 14 residues. The CDR3: CASRSGVIAETQYF. CDR3 coding DNA: TGTGCCAGCAGATCAGGGGTGATTGCGGAGACCCAGTACTTC. The variable domain in full, with the rest retrieved from reference TRBV28 and TRBJ2-5, is DVKVTQSSRYLVKRTGEKVFLECVQDMDHENMFWYRQDPGLGLRLIYFSYDVKMKEKGDIPEGYSVSREKKERFSLILESASTNQTSMYLCASRSGVIAETQYFGPGTRLLVL.

The genes are TRBV20-1 and TRBJ2-2; TRBD2 aligns across 10 bases. The CDR3 consists of 14 residues. Germline assignment: CDR1 DFQATT and CDR2 SNEGSKA (reference sequence). This CDR3 reads CSSGRAPSTGELFF. As DNA, the CDR3 is TGCAGCAGCGGGAGGGCCCCGAGCACCGGGGAGCTGTTTTTT.

The rearrangement uses TRBV27 and TRBJ1-2, with D perhaps matching TRBD1 (6 bases). V was clipped by 0 bases and J by 4 bases, with 15 bases between them. Looked up from germline, CDR1 is MNHEY and CDR2 is SMNVEV (reference sequence). The CDR3 runs to 16 residues. DNA of the CDR3: TGTGCCAGCAGTTTATCGGCGGGGGGCGCAAGCTATGGCTACACCTTC. Amino acid sequence: CASSLSAGGASYGYTF.

The chain is built from TRBV5-1 and TRBJ2-3; D not resolved. The CDR3 loop spans 15 amino acids. Germline CDR1 and CDR2: SGHRS and YFSETQ. The V end lost 0 bases, the J end lost 5 bases, and 13 bases lay between the germline ends. CDR3 protein: CASSLGSGFGDTQYF. CDR3 coding DNA: TGCGCCAGCAGCTTGGGGTCCGGGTTTGGAGATACGCAGTATTTT.

A few counts support this clonotype. The CDR3: CSVPPGGPSEQFF. The CDR3 bases are TGCAGCGTTCCCCCGGGGGGACCTTCCGAGCAGTTCTTC. The rearrangement uses TRBV29-1 and TRBJ2-1; 7 nucleotides line up with TRBD2. Germline CDR1 and CDR2: SQVTM and ANQGSEA. The ends lost 5 bases at V and 10 bases at J; junction bases unmatched: 11. This CDR3 has 13 residues.

The V and J genes are TRBV27 and TRBJ2-7, with D possibly matching TRBD2 (5 bases). The CDR3 extends over 13 amino acids. V gave up 8 bases and J gave up 0 bases, with 11 bases separating them. Germline V gene sequence: CDR1 MNHEY, CDR2 SMNVEV (reference sequence). The CDR3 DNA reads TGTGCCAGCGGCCCCGAGGGCTCCTACGAGCAGTACTTC. It is translated as CASGPEGSYEQYF.

This chain uses TRBV27 with TRBJ2-1; 10 bases line up with TRBD2. The CDR3 spans 14 residues. V lost 10 bases, J lost 3 bases, and 6 bases stayed unmatched. Germline values: CDR1 MNHEY, CDR2 SMNVEV (reference sequence). The CDR3 DNA follows: TGTGCCACCGGACTAGCGGCATACTACAATGAGCAGTTCTTC. Its translation: CATGLAAYYNEQFF.

In this sample, this clonotype turned up a few times. The chain carries TRBV29-1 and TRBJ2-2; D is unclear. The CDR3 contains 12 residues. CDR1 is SQVTM, CDR2 ANQGSEA, per germline. The germline V and J ends were trimmed by 3 bases and 6 bases, with 8 bases remaining between them. This CDR3 is CSVDIRSGELFF. CDR3 DNA: TGCAGCGTTGACATACGGTCCGGGGAGCTGTTTTTT.

This clonotype was counted ten times or more. J is TRBJ2-7 and V is TRBV2, with D tentatively TRBD1 (6 bases). The CDR3 runs to 14 residues. Trimming removed 5 bases at V and 2 bases at J, with 13 bases between. Looked up from germline, CDR1 is SNHLY and CDR2 is FYNNEI. For the CDR3, the DNA is TGTGCCAGCAGTACTACAGGGACCACCTACGAGCAGTACTTC. Its translation: CASSTTGTTYEQYF.

The genes are TRBV7-2 and TRBJ1-4; D possibly corresponds to TRBD1 (6 bases). The germline V gene has CDR1 SGHTA and CDR2 FQGNSA. The V gene lost 5 bases and the J gene lost 6 bases, with 13 bases spanning the gap. The CDR3 loop spans 14 amino acids. The chain's CDR3 is CASSLGGGYEKLFF. CDR3 DNA: TGTGCCAGCAGCCTAGGGGGGGGCTATGAAAAACTGTTTTTT.

This clonotype has a handful of counts. V and J are TRBV27 and TRBJ2-7, with 10 bases that match TRBD2. The germline V gene has CDR1 MNHEY and CDR2 SMNVEV (reference sequence). The CDR3 has 15 amino acids. J was trimmed by 2 bases and V by 6 bases; bases with no gene match: 7. The CDR3 nucleotides are TGTGCCAGCAGAGTCCTCACTAGCGGGACCTACGAGCAGTACTTC. The encoded protein is CASRVLTSGTYEQYF.

This sequence joins TRBV7-7 and TRBJ2-7; D uncertain. The ends were cut back, 5 bases at V and 1 base at J, with 9 bases in the middle. The CDR3 has 13 amino acids. Germline CDR1 SSHAT, CDR2 FNYEAQ (reference sequence). The CDR3 DNA sequence: TGTGCCAGCAGCCCCATAGGGTCCTACGAGCAGTACTTC. Amino acid sequence: CASSPIGSYEQYF.

J is TRBJ1-1 and V is TRBV5-1, with D possibly being TRBD1 (6 bases). The germline CDR1 and CDR2 sequences are SGHRS and YFSETQ. The CDR3 is made up of 13 amino acids. V lost 4 bases and J lost 7, with 14 bases in between. The CDR3 loop reads CASSLDRDNEAFF. CDR3 in DNA: TGCGCCAGCAGCCTGGACAGAGATAATGAAGCTTTCTTT.

This rearrangement joins TRBV28 to TRBJ2-1; D is possibly TRBD2 (6 bases). CDR3 length: 11 amino acids. The germline CDR1 and CDR2 sequences are MDHEN and SYDVKM. V was pared by 3 bases and J by 13 bases, with 10 bases between. CDR3 nucleotide sequence: TGTGCCAGCAGTTTCCGCGGGAATCAGTTCTTC. Translated, it gives CASSFRGNQFF.

The chain recombines TRBV5-1 with TRBJ2-5; tentatively, D is TRBD2 (7 bases). Germline CDR1 and CDR2: SGHRS and YFSETQ. The V and J ends lost 5 bases and 3 bases respectively, with 20 bases between them. The CDR3 totals 16 residues. The CDR3 DNA sequence: TGCGCCAGCAGAACACGCGGGGGCAGGACTGAAGAGACCCAGTACTTC. This codes for CASRTRGGRTEETQYF.

This clonotype was seen only a few times. V usage is TRBV6-6 and J usage is TRBJ2-1; 7 nucleotides match TRBD1. CDR3 length: 15 residues. Trimming cost V 2 bases and J 4 bases; bases outside gene matches: 5. Germline V CDR1 and CDR2: MNHNY, SVGAGI (reference sequence). The CDR3 here is CASSYQGTAYNEQFF. In DNA form, the CDR3 reads TGTGCCAGCAGTTACCAGGGGACAGCGTACAATGAGCAGTTCTTC.